This T cell receptor beta chain comes out of a study of T cell changes during pregnancy in multiple sclerosis. The ends lost 5 bases at V and 4 bases at J; junction bases unmatched: 9. The CDR3 runs 16 residues. Germline V lookup: CDR1 PRHDT, CDR2 FYEKMQ (reference sequence). This clone came up once. Only in-frame clones appear in the TCRdb table, and some are missing; sequencing was by immunoSEQ multiplex PCR. This table holds about 65,000 clones, 80% to 95% found once. V gene TRBV13 combines with J gene TRBJ2-5; TRBD2 matches at 11 bases. The sequences come from CD8+ T cells from peripheral blood mononuclear cells, collected in the third trimester of pregnancy. The receptor was isolated from a female donor in good health, enrolled as a control in a pregnancy study. Here the CDR3 reads CASSGDSGGAPETQYF. The CDR3 bases are TGTGCCAGCAGCGGAGATAGCGGGGGGGCCCCAGAGACCCAGTACTTC.